Each of the 6 T cell receptor beta chains below was sequenced from the same sample in a study of T cell responses to AZD1222 COVID-19 vaccine. The repertoire was sequenced with immunoSEQ multiplex PCR; TCRdb's copy has only in-frame clones and lacks some. The data hold about 120,000 clones, with about 86% observed a single time. This specimen was peripheral blood, taken 28 days after the second AZD1222 dose. The receptors were sampled from an adult who received the AZD1222 COVID-19 vaccine.

This chain links TRBV6-5 with TRBJ1-2; 7 nucleotides match TRBD1. The CDR3 contains 13 residues. Per the germline V gene, CDR1 is MNHEY and CDR2 is SVGAGI. V was pared by 5 bases and J by 7 bases, with 7 bases of the junction left unmatched. The CDR3 reads CASSPQGTRGYTF. The DNA for the CDR3 is TGTGCCAGCAGTCCACAGGGGACTCGTGGCTACACCTTC.

V and J are TRBV5-3 and TRBJ1-5; a possible D gene is TRBD1 (5 bases). TRBV5-3 carries the ORF label, with uncertain function. Trimming removed 1 base from V and 6 bases from J, with 8 bases in between. This CDR3 contains 13 residues. The CDR3 loop reads CARSLPGIQPQHF. The CDR3 nucleotides read TGTGCCAGAAGCTTGCCAGGGATTCAGCCCCAGCATTTT.

Note on this clone: A junction boundary mismatches the germline segment, possibly from a read error. The rearrangement uses TRBV7-7 and TRBJ2-1; TRBD2 matches 7 bases. There are 15 residues in the CDR3. Germline CDR1 is SSHAT and CDR2 is FNYEAQ (reference sequence). CDR3: CASSPGDYGDNEQFF. The CDR3 DNA follows: TGTGCTAGCAGCCCTGGGGACTATGGTGACAATGAGCAGTTCTTC. The full variable domain, its missing parts supplied by reference TRBV7-7 and TRBJ2-1, is GAGVSQSPRYKVTKRGQDVTLRCDPISSHATLYWYQQALGQGPEFLTYFNYEAQPDKSGLPSDRFSAERPEGSISTLTIQRTEQRDSAMYRCASSPGDYGDNEQFFGPGTRLTVL.

The chain joins TRBV11-1 to TRBJ2-1; D might be TRBD2 (6 bases). Germline CDR1 is SGHAT and CDR2 is FQDESV (reference sequence). CDR3 length: 14 residues. V dropped 10 bases and J dropped 6 bases, with 19 bases sitting between them. This CDR3 is CATSVGSGLNEQFF. The CDR3 nucleotides read TGTGCCACCTCGGTGGGTAGCGGACTCAATGAGCAGTTCTTC.

This sequence joins TRBV7-8 and TRBJ2-7; D perhaps matches TRBD2 (6 bases). The CDR3 loop spans 12 amino acids. The V end lost 1 base, the J end lost 6 bases, and 7 bases lay between the germline ends. Per germline, CDR1 SGHVS and CDR2 FQNEAQ. The CDR3 region is CASSLGRAEQYF. CDR3 nucleotide sequence: TGTGCCAGCAGCTTAGGGAGGGCCGAGCAGTACTTC.

V is TRBV9 and J is TRBJ2-3; D is perhaps TRBD1 (7 bases). Trimming removed 3 bases at V and 0 bases at J, with 11 bases between. Germline CDR1 is SGDLS and CDR2 is YYNGEE. The CDR3 is 15 residues long. The CDR3 nucleotides are TGTGCCAGCAGCGAGACAGGGACTAGCACAGATACGCAGTATTTT. The encoded protein is CASSETGTSTDTQYF.